The entry below describes one T cell receptor beta chain. This sample was included in a study of somatic mutations in cytotoxic T cells in rheumatoid arthritis. The germline gives CDR1 ENHRY, CDR2 SYGVKD. The CDR3 is 17 residues long. The V and J ends lost 6 bases and 5 bases, in that order; junction bases with no gene match: 14. Produced via immunoSEQ multiplex PCR; TCRdb's table is partial and in-frame only. The profile shows 25,000 to 35,000 clones, around 86% of them singletons. This TCR was sampled from an adult with rheumatoid arthritis. This chain joins TRBV10-3 and TRBJ2-1; 9 nucleotides match TRBD2. The sequencing sample was made of CD8+ T cells sorted from blood. This chain's CDR3 is CAISKRPGLAPDNEQFF. The CDR3 coding sequence is TGTGCCATCAGCAAGAGGCCGGGACTAGCACCTGACAATGAGCAGTTCTTC.